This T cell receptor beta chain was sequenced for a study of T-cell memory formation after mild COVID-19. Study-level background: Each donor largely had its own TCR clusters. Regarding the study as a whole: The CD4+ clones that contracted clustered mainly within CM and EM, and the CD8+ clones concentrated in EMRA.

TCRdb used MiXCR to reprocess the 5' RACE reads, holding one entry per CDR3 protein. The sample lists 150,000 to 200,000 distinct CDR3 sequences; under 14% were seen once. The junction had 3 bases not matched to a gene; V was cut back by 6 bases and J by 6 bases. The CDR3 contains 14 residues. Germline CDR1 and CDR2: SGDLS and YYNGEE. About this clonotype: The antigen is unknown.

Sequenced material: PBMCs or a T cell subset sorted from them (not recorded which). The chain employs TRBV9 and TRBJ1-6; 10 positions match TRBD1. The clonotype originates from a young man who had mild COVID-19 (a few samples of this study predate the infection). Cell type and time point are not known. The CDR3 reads CASTRDRGNSPLHF. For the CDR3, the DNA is TGTGCCAGCACCCGGGACAGGGGTAATTCACCCCTCCACTTT.